This note documents a single T cell receptor (beta chain) sequence. The target of this receptor is not known. Base qualities are not provided; no much larger clone lies one nucleotide away. Library creation used the immunoSEQ multiplex PCR assay. The multiplex PCR relied on a mix of 60 forward primers for TCR Vbeta segments and 13 reverse primers for TCR Jbeta segments. Amplification of the CDR3 region of rearranged TCR beta genes was performed with a multiplex PCR assay on genomic DNA. The amplified TCR beta libraries were sequenced on the Illumina HiSeq System as 87-base-pair reads. Turning to the authors' computational methods: A later analysis counted about 80 million unique TCR beta chains across the roughly 700 repertoires, and about 10 million of these chains were shared by at least two donors. Raw reads were error-corrected and collapsed into unique sequences with a nearest-neighbor algorithm that merged closely related sequences to remove PCR and sequencing errors. To assign V, D and J gene segments, CDR3 sequences were aligned to IMGT reference sequences. For a sequence to be retained, a match of at least six nucleotides to both a V gene segment and a J gene segment was required. Rearrangements were called productive when the CDR3 lacked stop codons and stayed in frame with V and J; all others were non-productive. CDR3 was defined by IMGT convention, running from the second conserved V-encoded cysteine to the conserved J-encoded phenylalanine. The earlier analysis of approximately 590 of the donors excluded any sequence lacking an unambiguous match to a single V gene segment. In an earlier analysis of 587 of the donors, a V segment was called functional when productive rearrangements were above 56.7%, and segregating when the standard deviation between donors exceeded 5%. To diagnose cytomegalovirus status from the catalog of TCR beta chain sequences, a statistical classification framework was built. In a later analysis, TCR nucleotide sequences were compared against IMGT/GENE-DB human TR gene sequences so that V and J genes could be assigned. Using the TCRdist pipeline, a later analysis assigned CDR3 sequences along with most-parsimonious VDJ recombination scenarios. In a later analysis, each TCR beta chain was defined by its CDR3 amino acid sequence together with its V-gene family, and reads without a unique V-gene family were excluded. In a later analysis, 500 to 650 highly shared, low-generation-probability nucleotide sequences were removed to address suspected cross-contamination and a sequencing artifact. In a later analysis, a clonal expansion index for each public chain was calculated from normalized within-repertoire ranks of inferred template counts. Generation probabilities in a later analysis came from a VDJ recombination model fitted to out-of-frame rearrangements, and those results were checked against IGoR. In a later analysis, hypergeometric tests were used to score TCR-TCR, TCR-HLA and TCR-CMV co-occurrence, with a repertoire-size bias correction applied to TCR pairs. False discovery rates were estimated in a later analysis by permuting HLA or CMV assignments 20 times. In a later analysis, co-occurring TCRs were grouped using DBSCAN, with TCRdist sequence similarity added in when clustering inside HLA-allele-positive subsets. For co-occurrence clustering, repertoires with fewer than 30,000 or more than 120,000 public chains were excluded, along with about five repertoires with anomalous nucleotide sharing. Drawn from immuneACCESS, this table holds only the in-frame rearrangements with V and J called that TCRdb kept. Clones are partly lost; checked studies trace under half to an unresolved V gene and leave the rest unexplained. That table furnishes V, J and clone size, whereas the DNA furnished D and trimming. The sample records around 120,000 clones, approximately 70% of which are singletons. The ten largest account for approximately 11% of the sample.

The data derive from a study of cytomegalovirus exposure and HLA in healthy donors (dated by TCRdb to the late 2010s). General notes on the study: An earlier analysis of 550 to 700 of the donors reported about 250 Gb of sequence data and 100 million to 140 million unique TCR beta sequences from some 180 million T cells. Donor age, sex, ethnicity and CMV serostatus were collected together with the repertoire data. An early release that covered about 600 HLA-typed donors contained approximately 300 gigabases of sequencing data and roughly 84 million unique TCR sequences. Besides the first cohort of around 670 subjects, a separate validation cohort made up of some 110 different subjects was used. In a later genetic analysis, genome-wide SNP genotypes for about three fifths of the 666 donors were used, and that subset was treated as a discovery cohort. All discovery cohort repertoires had been generated on a single sequencing platform. To study patterns of TCR occurrence, a later analysis re-analyzed previously published TCR beta repertoires from just over 650 donors and added high-resolution HLA genotyping. To predict cytomegalovirus infection status, the study combined high-throughput TCR immunosequencing, statistical association of individual TCRs with disease status, and machine learning. Across about 370 genotyped donors of the cohort, an average of about 240,000 unique TCR beta nucleotide sequences per donor were sequenced, and roughly 20% of those sequences were non-productive. The aim of the study was to test whether cataloging public T cell receptors could identify signatures of past pathogen exposure. Rather than using new phenotypic data, the later analysis identified candidate immune exposures from TCR beta sequences and from how often those sequences occurred across donors. The number of donors typed differed by locus, with 629-630 for A, B, C, DRB1 and DQB1, 522 for DQA1, over 600 for DPA1, and approximately 470 for DPB1. HLA typing included class I and class II loci at four-digit resolution. In an earlier analysis of 500 to 650 of the donors, high-throughput TCR beta sequencing was used to judge whether each TCR beta V gene segment behaved as functional or pseudogenic. Four or five DR-DQ haplotypes were handled as single units for association and clustering because linkage in the cohort was strong. The genetic ancestry cluster associated with self-reported Caucasian donors included 70% to 85% of the roughly 360 genotyped donors. The study profiled the T cell repertoires of under 700 subjects by immunosequencing and related them to cytomegalovirus serostatus.

The cohort was made up of about 670 healthy bone marrow donors. Cohort members were all nominally healthy when sampled, although unrecorded immune exposures were likely present. The donor tested CMV seropositive and was one of the 289 seropositive cohort members. Every donor gave a peripheral blood sample, and the peripheral blood mononuclear cells from that sample were used for TCR beta sequencing. The Qiagen DNeasy Blood Extraction Kit was used to extract genomic DNA from the blood cell samples. What the research found in general, with its limitations: In the study, some 160 TCR beta chains were listed as associated with cytomegalovirus. The cohort was sequenced for TCR beta chains only, and without alpha or paired-chain data the features that could be detected were limited. Correlated functional status among segregating V segments might be attributable to linkage disequilibrium, but an unknown experimental factor could not be ruled out. Cytomegalovirus status was reported to be diagnosed by the classifier with high specificity and sensitivity in both the original and validation cohorts. Across donors, most TCR sequences were observed very rarely, whereas some public TCRs were present in many individuals. According to a later genetic analysis, donors in an Asian-associated ancestry cluster had fewer N-insertions in productive TCRs than the approximately 670-donor mean. Broadly in line with IMGT annotations, most TCR beta V segments showed up in productive rearrangements about 87% or about 30% of the time in an earlier analysis of under 700 of the donors. Because some donors lacked HLA typing at each locus, the association tests relied only on the typed subset. A cluster of highly shared sequence variants was judged likely to represent a technical artifact of the sequencing pipeline. For the cohort, immune exposure information was limited to CMV serostatus. Roughly uniform sequencing depth across donors was assumed in presence/absence analyses, although this assumption may not hold. A further reported finding was that TCR beta sequences accurately predicted the HLA-A and HLA-B alleles for most subjects in the first cohort. A later analysis found that TCR association rates varied across HLA loci, with DRB1 alleles showing the most associated TCRs and HLA-C alleles the fewest. A later genetic analysis associated a missense DCLRE1C variant with V-gene and J-gene trimming of TCR beta chains, and an independent cohort replicated the association. A later analysis reported that several top co-occurrence clusters appeared linked to parvovirus B19, influenza, CMV and Epstein-Barr virus. The authors suggested that the approach could potentially be extended to other disease states and immunological phenotypes. Roughly 17 rarely observed V segments, including chromosome 9 orphons, were excluded from the earlier analysis of almost 600 of the donors because counts were too low. A later analysis associated 15,000 to 20,000 TCR beta sequences with specific HLA alleles at a false discovery rate of 0.05. A few of the identified cytomegalovirus-associated TCR beta chains were confirmed in vitro to be specific for cytomegalovirus antigens. When HLA alleles, especially DR and DQ, strongly co-occurred, TCR associations were difficult to assign to individual alleles. In a later analysis, most CMV-associated TCR beta chains were found to appear HLA-restricted, with HLA associations seemingly driven largely by CMV exposure. In a later analysis, HLA-associated TCR beta chains were found to be more clonally expanded and to have lower generation probabilities than equally common non-associated chains.

Material: PBMCs. The receptor was derived from a man aged 35 to 55 in good health and CMV-seropositive.

The CDR3 protein sequence reads: CASSPSGDYNEQFF. The DNA reads TGTGCCAGCAGCCCTAGCGGAGATTACAATGAGCAGTTCTTC. Rearrangement joined TRBV14 to TRBJ2-1; TRBD2 agrees with 7 junctional bases. From V the trimming removes 4 bases and from J it removes 4 bases, while the gene matches leave 4 bases of the junction unaccounted for. CDR1 SGHDN and CDR2 FVKESK were looked up in the germline V gene. The CDR3 measures 14 amino acids from cysteine to phenylalanine. The only DNA kept is the CDR3, 42 bases in frame from the first base.